This is a list of T cell receptor beta chains from one sample in a study of shared clonotypes between healthy human individuals. Assay: immunoSEQ multiplex PCR; the TCRdb copy retains only in-frame clones and omits some. The data hold 2.5 million or so clones, with 85% to 95% observed a single time. The material sequenced was naive CD4+ T cells sorted from blood. The receptors shown here come from a young man in good health. CDR3s include the opening cysteine and the closing phenylalanine or tryptophan. Each record gives: V gene, D gene, J gene, clone size, CDR3 protein, CDR3 DNA. D genes are given only for firm matches. The listing skips clone size in some rows; elsewhere it reads once, few, many or a size class.

V gene: TRBV15; D gene: NA; J gene: TRBJ2-4; clone size: NA; CDR3 protein: CATSRDPTAKNIQYF; CDR3 DNA: TGTGCCACCAGCAGAGATCCCACAGCCAAAAACATTCAGTACTTC
V gene: TRBV18; D gene: TRBD1; J gene: TRBJ2-1; clone size: NA; CDR3 protein: CASSPRQGASSYNEQFF; CDR3 DNA: TGTGCCAGCTCACCAAGACAGGGGGCTTCCTCCTACAATGAGCAGTTCTTC
V gene: TRBV6-5; D gene: NA; J gene: TRBJ2-7; clone size: NA; CDR3 protein: CASSYSIQMLAGEQYF; CDR3 DNA: TGTGCCAGCAGTTACTCGATTCAGATGCTGGCGGGCGAGCAGTACTTC
V gene: TRBV27; D gene: TRBD1; J gene: TRBJ1-1; clone size: NA; CDR3 protein: CASTKWGQGPTEAFF; CDR3 DNA: TGTGCCAGCACTAAATGGGGACAGGGACCCACTGAAGCTTTCTTT
V gene: TRBV7-9; D gene: NA; J gene: TRBJ2-7; clone size: NA; CDR3 protein: CASNSAEGSYEQYF; CDR3 DNA: TGTGCCAGCAACTCAGCGGAAGGCTCCTACGAGCAGTACTTC
V gene: TRBV14; D gene: NA; J gene: TRBJ2-3; clone size: NA; CDR3 protein: CASSGPGGRVDTQYF; CDR3 DNA: TGTGCCAGCAGCGGCCCCGGGGGGCGCGTAGATACGCAGTATTTT
V gene: TRBV28; D gene: NA; J gene: TRBJ2-5; clone size: NA; CDR3 protein: CASSRFQGRETQYF; CDR3 DNA: TGTGCCAGCAGTCGCTTCCAGGGGCGAGAGACCCAGTACTTC
V gene: TRBV2; D gene: TRBD1; J gene: TRBJ1-5; clone size: NA; CDR3 protein: CASQGVPDQPQHF; CDR3 DNA: TGTGCCAGCCAGGGGGTTCCCGATCAGCCCCAGCATTTT
V gene: TRBV7-2; D gene: NA; J gene: TRBJ1-1; clone size: NA; CDR3 protein: CASSLEYTMNTEAFF; CDR3 DNA: TGTGCCAGCAGCTTAGAATACACCATGAACACTGAAGCTTTCTTT
V gene: TRBV6-6; D gene: NA; J gene: TRBJ2-4; clone size: once; CDR3 protein: CASHDGKNIQYF; CDR3 DNA: TGTGCCAGCCACGACGGCAAAAACATTCAGTACTTC
V gene: TRBV28; D gene: NA; J gene: TRBJ2-2; clone size: NA; CDR3 protein: CASRSNTGELFF; CDR3 DNA: TGTGCCAGCAGAAGCAATACCGGGGAGCTGTTTTTT
V gene: TRBV19; D gene: NA; J gene: TRBJ2-7; clone size: NA; CDR3 protein: CASSSGMETFYEQYF; CDR3 DNA: TGTGCCAGTAGTTCGGGGATGGAGACATTCTACGAGCAGTACTTC
V gene: TRBV19; D gene: TRBD2; J gene: TRBJ2-5; clone size: NA; CDR3 protein: CASRYNGGGETQYF; CDR3 DNA: TGTGCCAGTAGGTACAACGGGGGGGGAGAGACCCAGTACTTC
V gene: TRBV7-6; D gene: NA; J gene: TRBJ2-3; clone size: NA; CDR3 protein: CASSEWEDTQYF; CDR3 DNA: TGTGCCAGCAGCGAATGGGAAGATACGCAGTATTTT
V gene: TRBV5-1; D gene: NA; J gene: TRBJ1-4; clone size: NA; CDR3 protein: CASSLGVGRAEKLFF; CDR3 DNA: TGCGCCAGCAGCTTGGGCGTCGGGCGAGCGGAAAAACTGTTTTTT
V gene: TRBV6-5; D gene: NA; J gene: TRBJ1-1; clone size: NA; CDR3 protein: CASSRDSLNTEAFF; CDR3 DNA: TGTGCCAGCAGTCGAGACAGCCTGAACACTGAAGCTTTCTTT
V gene: TRBV10-2; D gene: NA; J gene: TRBJ2-7; clone size: NA; CDR3 protein: CASSESWKGESYEQYF; CDR3 DNA: TGCGCCAGCAGTGAGTCGTGGAAGGGTGAATCCTACGAGCAGTACTTC
V gene: TRBV9; D gene: NA; J gene: TRBJ1-1; clone size: NA; CDR3 protein: CASSLGSLGEAFF; CDR3 DNA: TGTGCCAGCAGCTTGGGGAGTTTGGGTGAAGCTTTCTTT
V gene: TRBV2; D gene: TRBD1; J gene: TRBJ1-2; clone size: NA; CDR3 protein: CASTSTDRSPYTF; CDR3 DNA: TGTGCCAGCACCTCGACGGACAGGTCTCCCTACACCTTC
V gene: TRBV6-6; D gene: NA; J gene: TRBJ1-4; clone size: NA; CDR3 protein: CASSSGALSEKLFF; CDR3 DNA: TGTGCCAGCAGCTCTGGGGCTCTAAGTGAAAAACTGTTTTTT
V gene: TRBV7-6; D gene: TRBD1; J gene: TRBJ2-2; clone size: NA; CDR3 protein: CASSLTGDTGELFF; CDR3 DNA: TGTGCCAGCAGCCTGACAGGGGACACCGGGGAGCTGTTTTTT
V gene: TRBV7-2; D gene: NA; J gene: TRBJ2-2; clone size: NA; CDR3 protein: CASSLVGNTGELFF; CDR3 DNA: TGTGCCAGCAGTTTGGTGGGGAACACCGGGGAGCTGTTTTTT
V gene: TRBV6-1; D gene: NA; J gene: TRBJ2-7; clone size: NA; CDR3 protein: CASSLWSTEGYEQYF; CDR3 DNA: TGTGCCAGCAGTCTTTGGTCGACGGAAGGGTACGAGCAGTACTTC
V gene: TRBV28; D gene: NA; J gene: TRBJ1-4; clone size: NA; CDR3 protein: CASGLPITNEKLFF; CDR3 DNA: TGTGCCAGCGGACTACCGATAACTAATGAAAAACTGTTTTTT
V gene: TRBV5-1; D gene: NA; J gene: TRBJ2-7; clone size: NA; CDR3 protein: CASSLGQGSYEQYF; CDR3 DNA: TGCGCCAGCAGCTTGGGTCAGGGCTCCTACGAGCAGTACTTC
V gene: TRBV6-1; D gene: NA; J gene: TRBJ2-7; clone size: NA; CDR3 protein: CASSRNGDEQYF; CDR3 DNA: TGTGCCAGCAGCCGTAATGGGGACGAGCAGTACTTC
V gene: TRBV5-1; D gene: NA; J gene: TRBJ2-1; clone size: NA; CDR3 protein: CASSLVARNEQFF; CDR3 DNA: TGCGCCAGCAGCTTGGTTGCTCGTAATGAGCAGTTCTTC
V gene: TRBV18; D gene: NA; J gene: TRBJ2-7; clone size: NA; CDR3 protein: CASSPGQAIYEQYF; CDR3 DNA: TGTGCCAGCTCACCGGGACAAGCGATTTACGAGCAGTACTTC
V gene: TRBV14; D gene: TRBD1; J gene: TRBJ2-1; clone size: NA; CDR3 protein: CASSHLPLGTGFYNEQFF; CDR3 DNA: TGTGCCAGCAGCCACCTACCCCTGGGGACAGGGTTTTACAATGAGCAGTTCTTC
V gene: TRBV10-1; D gene: NA; J gene: TRBJ2-7; clone size: NA; CDR3 protein: CASSSGTPEQYF; CDR3 DNA: TGCGCCAGCAGCTCTGGGACTCCCGAGCAGTACTTC
V gene: TRBV5-1; D gene: NA; J gene: TRBJ1-1; clone size: NA; CDR3 protein: CASSLDTTGLEAFF; CDR3 DNA: TGCGCCAGCAGCTTGGATACTACAGGGTTGGAAGCTTTCTTT
V gene: TRBV27; D gene: NA; J gene: TRBJ1-1; clone size: NA; CDR3 protein: CASSFYPWDKWTEAFF; CDR3 DNA: TGTGCCAGCAGTTTCTATCCATGGGACAAGTGGACTGAAGCTTTCTTT
V gene: TRBV5-4; D gene: NA; J gene: TRBJ2-7; clone size: NA; CDR3 protein: CASSHDRQASYEQYF; CDR3 DNA: TGTGCCAGCAGCCACGATAGACAGGCCTCCTACGAGCAGTACTTC
V gene: TRBV6-5; D gene: NA; J gene: TRBJ2-2; clone size: NA; CDR3 protein: CASSRGAGAGELFF; CDR3 DNA: TGTGCCAGCAGCCGGGGGGCGGGAGCCGGGGAGCTGTTTTTT
V gene: TRBV7-9; D gene: NA; J gene: TRBJ1-6; clone size: NA; CDR3 protein: CASSSGGAANNSPLHF; CDR3 DNA: TGTGCCAGCAGCTCCGGGGGCGCGGCGAATAATTCACCCCTCCACTTT
V gene: TRBV19; D gene: TRBD1; J gene: TRBJ1-1; clone size: NA; CDR3 protein: CASSPLDRGSNTEAFF; CDR3 DNA: TGTGCCAGTAGTCCCTTGGACAGGGGCTCAAACACTGAAGCTTTCTTT